This TCR beta chain stems from a study of T cell responses to AZD1222 COVID-19 vaccine. Trimming removed 2 bases from V and 5 bases from J; junction bases left unmatched: 3. CDR3 length: 14 amino acids. Per the germline V gene, CDR1 is SGHRS and CDR2 is YFSETQ. The protocol was immunoSEQ multiplex PCR, while the TCRdb copy is restricted to in-frame clones and leaves out a portion. Of about 79,000 clones detected, 80% appear once; the ten largest clones hold around 20%. The V call is TRBV5-1, the J call TRBJ1-5, with 8 bases aligning to TRBD1. The sequence was obtained from an adult in good health. The material sequenced was peripheral blood, taken on day 0 of AZD1222 vaccination. CDR3 region: CASSFDRGDQPQHF. CDR3 nucleotide sequence: TGCGCCAGCAGCTTCGACAGGGGAGATCAGCCCCAGCATTTT.